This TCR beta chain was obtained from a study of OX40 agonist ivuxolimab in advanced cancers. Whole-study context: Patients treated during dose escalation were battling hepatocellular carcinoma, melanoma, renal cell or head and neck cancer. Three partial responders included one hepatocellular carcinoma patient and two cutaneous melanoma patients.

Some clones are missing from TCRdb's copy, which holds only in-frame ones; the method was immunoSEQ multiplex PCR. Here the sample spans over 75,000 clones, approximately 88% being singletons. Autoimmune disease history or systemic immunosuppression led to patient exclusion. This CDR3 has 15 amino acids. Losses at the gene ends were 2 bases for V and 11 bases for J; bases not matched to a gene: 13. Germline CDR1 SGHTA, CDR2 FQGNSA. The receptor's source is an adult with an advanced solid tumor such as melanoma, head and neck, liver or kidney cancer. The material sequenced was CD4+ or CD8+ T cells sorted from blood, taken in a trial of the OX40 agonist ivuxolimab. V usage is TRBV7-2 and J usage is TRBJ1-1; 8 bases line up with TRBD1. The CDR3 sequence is CASSLMSAGGGMAFF. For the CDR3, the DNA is TGTGCCAGCAGCTTAATGTCTGCAGGGGGCGGAATGGCTTTCTTT.